This TCR beta chain appears in the sequencing data of a study of vaccination and CD4 T cells after COVID-19. Study information: Median time from COVID diagnosis to post-COVID sampling was 101 days (35 to 161). Spike peptides, overlapping and drawn from SARS-CoV-2, HCoV-NL63, HCoV-OC43 and HCoV-229E, were used to stimulate cells.

The sample holds a few counts of this clonotype. Its antigen remains unidentified. Trimming stripped 1 base from V and 0 bases from J, with 6 bases between. The germline gives CDR1 SGHTA, CDR2 FQGTGA. CDR3 length: 15 amino acids. Sequencing of DNA taken from cultured CD4+ T cells relied on the Oncomine TCR Beta short-read assay. MiXCR was run by TCRdb on the PCR reads, yielding one entry per CDR3 protein. The sample lists 25,000 to 30,000 distinct CDR3 sequences, around half occurring once. The sample's treatment: approximately nine-day PBMC culture with coronavirus spike peptide pools or control peptides (ViraFEST assay).

The chain joins TRBV7-3 to TRBJ2-2, with D uncertain. This specimen was CD4+ T cells from blood, cultured in vitro, taken before SARS-CoV-2 vaccination. The sequence derives from a human donor who received a COVID-19 vaccine. The CDR3 region is CASSLKPANTGELFF. In nucleotides, the CDR3 is TGTGCCAGCAGCTTAAAACCCGCGAACACCGGGGAGCTGTTTTTT.